The rows below give T cell receptor beta chains drawn from one sample of a study of CD8 T cells in ankylosing spondylitis. One entry per CDR3 protein, called by TCRdb with MiXCR from the 5' RACE reads. In the table there are just under 550,000 distinct CDR3 sequences, over 9.5% of which are singletons. Sequencing input: blood, either unsorted or a sorted T cell fraction (not recorded which). Source of these receptors: a male donor with ankylosing spondylitis. CDR3s include the opening cysteine and the closing phenylalanine or tryptophan. The order of the fields is J gene, clone size, D gene, V gene, CDR3 protein, CDR3 DNA. The D gene is left open where the match is weak. Size is stated for part of the rows, as once, few or many counts, or as a class when the clone is expanded.

TRBJ1-5 many . TRBV2 CASSEQEDQPQHF TGTGCCAGCAGTGAACAGGAAGATCAGCCCCAGCATTTT
TRBJ1-1 many . TRBV20-1 CSARDSRTTYTEAFF TGCAGTGCTAGAGATAGCCGGACAACCTACACTGAAGCTTTCTTT
TRBJ2-7 few . TRBV2 CASRAQGGGYEQYF TGTGCCAGCAGGGCACAGGGGGGGGGCTACGAGCAGTACTTC
TRBJ1-1 . . TRBV18 CASSLPGQTTEAFF TGTGCCAGCTCACTCCCCGGACAGACCACTGAAGCTTTCTTT
TRBJ2-7 . TRBD2 TRBV4-2 CASSQDMWTSGSYEQYF TGTGCCAGCAGCCAAGATATGTGGACTAGCGGGTCCTACGAGCAGTACTTC
TRBJ2-2 few . TRBV7-7 CASSLGAVKTGELFF TGTGCCAGCAGCTTAGGGGCGGTTAAAACCGGGGAGCTGTTTTTT
TRBJ2-1 . . TRBV3-1 CASSQAGGVGSYNEQFF TGTGCCAGCAGCCAAGCCGGAGGTGTGGGCTCCTACAATGAGCAGTTCTTC
TRBJ2-1 few . TRBV5-4 CASSLGLDGLNEQFF TGTGCCAGCAGCTTAGGGTTGGACGGTCTTAATGAGCAGTTCTTC
TRBJ2-1 many . TRBV7-2 CASSALLGGNEQFF TGTGCCAGCAGCGCCCTACTAGGAGGAAATGAGCAGTTCTTC
TRBJ2-5 . TRBD1 TRBV19 CASSIKQGAQYF TGTGCCAGTAGTATAAAACAGGGGGCCCAGTACTTC
TRBJ1-1 . . TRBV4-2 CASSHASLLNTEAFF TGTGCCAGCAGCCACGCCTCTCTCCTGAACACTGAAGCTTTCTTT
TRBJ2-2 many . TRBV5-1 CASSGGANTGELFF TGCGCCAGCAGTGGGGGCGCGAACACCGGGGAGCTGTTTTTT
TRBJ2-2 few TRBD1 TRBV27 CASSFQGAGWTGELFF TGTGCCAGCAGTTTCCAGGGGGCAGGTTGGACCGGGGAGCTGTTTTTT
TRBJ1-2 . . TRBV27 CASSLSGKGGYTF TGTGCCAGCAGTTTATCCGGGAAGGGTGGCTACACCTTC
TRBJ2-7 few . TRBV5-1 CASSLQGNSDYEQYF TGCGCCAGCAGCTTGCAGGGAAATTCTGATTACGAGCAGTACTTC
TRBJ2-2 . TRBD1 TRBV2 CASRKQGLHTGELFF TGTGCCAGCAGGAAACAGGGGCTCCACACCGGGGAGCTGTTTTTT
TRBJ2-7 . . TRBV27 CASSLNYLNYEQYF TGTGCCAGCAGTTTAAATTATCTAAACTACGAGCAGTACTTC
TRBJ2-6 . . TRBV7-9 CASSFTPLSGANVLTF TGTGCCAGCAGCTTTACACCTCTCTCTGGGGCCAACGTCCTGACTTTC
TRBJ1-2 many . TRBV5-6 CASSLEGVYGYTF TGTGCCAGCAGCTTGGAAGGAGTCTATGGCTACACCTTC
TRBJ2-5 few TRBD2 TRBV5-6 CASRRLAGGGETQYF TGTGCCAGCAGAAGACTAGCGGGAGGGGGGGAGACCCAGTACTTC
TRBJ2-7 . TRBD2 TRBV20-1 CSATGLAGSYEQYF TGCAGTGCTACCGGACTAGCGGGGTCCTACGAGCAGTACTTC
TRBJ2-1 once TRBD2 TRBV5-1 CASSLRTSGSSTYNEQFF TGCGCCAGCAGCCTAAGGACTAGCGGGAGTAGTACCTACAATGAGCAGTTCTTC
TRBJ2-2 . TRBD1 TRBV7-7 CASSPGQTYTGELFF TGTGCCAGCAGCCCGGGACAGACTTACACCGGGGAGCTGTTTTTT
TRBJ1-2 many . TRBV29-1 CSALNSIYGYTF TGCAGCGCCCTGAACAGCATCTATGGCTACACCTTC
TRBJ2-3 few TRBD2 TRBV2 CAGGGAGGDTQYF TGTGCCGGAGGGGGAGCGGGAGGAGATACGCAGTATTTT
TRBJ2-5 many . TRBV5-1 CASSLWAVRETQYF TGCGCCAGCAGCTTGTGGGCAGTTCGAGAGACCCAGTACTTC
TRBJ1-6 few . TRBV15 CATSGQGDLHF TGTGCCACCAGCGGCCAGGGTGACCTCCACTTT
TRBJ2-3 . TRBD2 TRBV5-1 CASRLAGGDTQYF TGCGCCAGCCGTCTAGCGGGGGGAGATACGCAGTATTTT
TRBJ1-4 . . TRBV3-1 CASSELKGGEKLFF TGTGCCAGCAGCGAACTCAAGGGGGGGGAAAAACTGTTTTTT
TRBJ1-4 few TRBD1 TRBV3-1 CASSQDFWDRLSDEKLFF TGTGCCAGCAGCCAAGATTTTTGGGACAGACTTTCAGATGAAAAACTGTTTTTT
TRBJ2-5 . . TRBV15 CATSRLPAIAGETQYF TGTGCCACCAGCAGACTCCCGGCCATAGCCGGGGAGACCCAGTACTTC
TRBJ2-1 . TRBD1 TRBV7-8 CASSPTGTGGHNEQFF TGTGCCAGCAGCCCAACGGGGACAGGGGGTCACAATGAGCAGTTCTTC
TRBJ2-7 few . TRBV12-3/TRBV12-4 CASSFESNYEQYF TGTGCCAGCAGTTTTGAAAGTAACTACGAGCAGTACTTC
TRBJ2-5 . . TRBV24-1 CATSDSGAIQETQYF TGTGCCACCAGTGATTCCGGGGCGATCCAAGAGACCCAGTACTTC
TRBJ2-2 few . TRBV7-8 CASSLASGTSGELFF TGTGCCAGCAGCTTAGCGTCCGGAACATCCGGGGAGCTGTTTTTT
TRBJ2-2 . TRBD1 TRBV30 CATPGGQMNTGELFF TGTGCCACCCCAGGGGGCCAGATGAACACCGGGGAGCTGTTTTTT
TRBJ2-5 few . TRBV7-9 CASSLNAPGKTQYF TGTGCCAGCAGCTTAAATGCGCCAGGAAAGACCCAGTACTTC
TRBJ2-1 few TRBD1 TRBV24-1 CATSDPHRGKDEQFF TGTGCCACCAGTGACCCCCACAGGGGTAAAGATGAGCAGTTCTTC
TRBJ1-2 . TRBD1 TRBV6-1 CASTRTGGETNYGYTF TGTGCCAGCACCAGGACAGGGGGGGAGACTAACTATGGCTACACCTTC
TRBJ1-2 many . TRBV20-1 CSARPGANYGYTF TGCAGTGCTAGGCCTGGGGCTAACTATGGCTACACCTTC
TRBJ2-1 few TRBD2 TRBV7-9 CAIGGGNYNEQFF TGTGCCATCGGGGGAGGGAACTACAATGAGCAGTTCTTC
TRBJ1-2 few . TRBV3-1 CASSQEPAGGYTF TGTGCCAGCAGCCAAGAGCCGGCGGGAGGCTACACCTTC
TRBJ1-2 . . TRBV7-2 CASSLFGREATGYTF TGTGCCAGCAGCTTATTTGGCAGGGAAGCTACTGGCTACACCTTC
TRBJ2-3 few TRBD1 TRBV5-6 CASSYRGPGKYF TGTGCCAGCAGCTACAGGGGGCCAGGGAAGTATTTT
TRBJ2-3 many TRBD2 TRBV5-1 CASSGEGTDTQYF TGCGCCAGCAGCGGGGAGGGTACAGATACGCAGTATTTT
TRBJ2-5 . . TRBV20-1 CSARPQGAGETQYF TGCAGTGCCCGCCCCCAGGGAGCCGGGGAGACCCAGTACTTC
TRBJ2-1 . TRBD2 TRBV5-1 CASSLFGLAASYNEQFF TGCGCCAGCAGCCTTTTCGGACTAGCGGCCTCCTACAATGAGCAGTTCTTC
TRBJ2-7 few . TRBV6-6 CASSTEPYEQYF TGTGCCAGCAGTACTGAGCCATACGAGCAGTACTTC
TRBJ1-1 few . TRBV7-9 CASSKQGGTEAFF TGTGCCAGCAGCAAACAGGGAGGCACTGAAGCTTTCTTT
TRBJ2-1 few . TRBV4-2 CASSQDPANTYNEQFF TGTGCCAGCAGCCAAGATCCAGCGAATACCTACAATGAGCAGTTCTTC
TRBJ2-1 few . TRBV3-1 CASSQGSITPNEQFF TGTGCCAGCAGCCAAGGGAGCATCACTCCGAATGAGCAGTTCTTC
TRBJ2-2 . . TRBV6-1 CASSEGPGTGELFF TGTGCCAGCAGTGAAGGCCCAGGGACCGGGGAGCTGTTTTTT
TRBJ2-1 few . TRBV18 CASSPLGNNEQFF TGTGCCAGCTCACCACTGGGGAACAATGAGCAGTTCTTC